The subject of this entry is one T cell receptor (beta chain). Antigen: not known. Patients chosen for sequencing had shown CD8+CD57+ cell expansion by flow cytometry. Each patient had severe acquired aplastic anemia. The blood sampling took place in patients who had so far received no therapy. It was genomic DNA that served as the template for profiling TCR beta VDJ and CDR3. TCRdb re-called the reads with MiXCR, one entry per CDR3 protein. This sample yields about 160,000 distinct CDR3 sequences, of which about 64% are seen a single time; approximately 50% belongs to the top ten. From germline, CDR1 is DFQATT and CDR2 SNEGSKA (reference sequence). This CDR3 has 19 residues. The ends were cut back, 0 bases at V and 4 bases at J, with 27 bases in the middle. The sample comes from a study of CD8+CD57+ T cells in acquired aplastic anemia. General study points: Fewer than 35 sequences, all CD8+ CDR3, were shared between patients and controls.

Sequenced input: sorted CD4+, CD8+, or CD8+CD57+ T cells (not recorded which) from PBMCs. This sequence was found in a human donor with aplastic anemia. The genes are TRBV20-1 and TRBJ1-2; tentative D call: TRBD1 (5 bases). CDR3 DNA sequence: TGCAGTGCTAGAGAGACCAGCGGGGGAGACACCGGGGAAGGCTATGGCTACACCTTC. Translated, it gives CSARETSGGDTGEGYGYTF.